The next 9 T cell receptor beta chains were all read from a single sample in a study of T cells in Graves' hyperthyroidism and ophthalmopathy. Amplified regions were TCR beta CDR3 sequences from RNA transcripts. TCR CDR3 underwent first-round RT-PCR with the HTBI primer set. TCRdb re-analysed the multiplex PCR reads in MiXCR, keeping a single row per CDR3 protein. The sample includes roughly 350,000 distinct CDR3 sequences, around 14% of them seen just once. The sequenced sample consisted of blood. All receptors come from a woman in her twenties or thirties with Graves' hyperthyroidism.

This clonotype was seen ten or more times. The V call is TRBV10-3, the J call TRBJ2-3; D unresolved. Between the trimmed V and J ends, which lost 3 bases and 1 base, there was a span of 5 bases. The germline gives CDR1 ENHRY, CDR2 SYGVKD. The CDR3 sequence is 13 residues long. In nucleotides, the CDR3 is TGTGCCATCAGTGACGAGGGCACAGATACGCAGTATTTT. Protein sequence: CAISDEGTDTQYF.

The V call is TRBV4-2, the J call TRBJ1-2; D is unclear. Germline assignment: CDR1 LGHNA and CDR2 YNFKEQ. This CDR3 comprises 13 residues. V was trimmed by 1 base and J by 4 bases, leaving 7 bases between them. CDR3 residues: CASSQGKGYGYTF. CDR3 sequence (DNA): TGTGCCAGCAGCCAAGGGAAGGGCTATGGCTACACCTTC.

In DNA form, the CDR3 reads TGTGCCTCTCAAACGGGGGGGTCGAGGGATACGCAGTATTTT. Protein: CASQTGGSRDTQYF. V and J are TRBV19 and TRBJ2-3, with TRBD2 matching over 8 bases. V lost 11 bases and J lost 6; bases outside the gene matches: 13. CDR3 size: 14 residues. Looked up from germline, CDR1 is LNHDA and CDR2 is SQIVND (reference sequence).

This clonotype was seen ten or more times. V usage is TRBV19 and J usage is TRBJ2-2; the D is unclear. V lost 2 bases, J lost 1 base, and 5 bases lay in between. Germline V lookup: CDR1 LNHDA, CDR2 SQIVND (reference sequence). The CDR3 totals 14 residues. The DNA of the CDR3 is TGTGCCAGTAGTATACGACAGAACACCGGGGAGCTGTTTTTT. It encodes CASSIRQNTGELFF.

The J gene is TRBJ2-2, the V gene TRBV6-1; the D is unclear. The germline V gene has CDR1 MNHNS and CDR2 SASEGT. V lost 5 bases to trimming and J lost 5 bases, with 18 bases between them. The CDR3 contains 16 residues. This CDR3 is CASSPRQIVATGELFF. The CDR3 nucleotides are TGTGCCAGCAGTCCGCGCCAAATCGTGGCTACCGGGGAGCTGTTTTTT.

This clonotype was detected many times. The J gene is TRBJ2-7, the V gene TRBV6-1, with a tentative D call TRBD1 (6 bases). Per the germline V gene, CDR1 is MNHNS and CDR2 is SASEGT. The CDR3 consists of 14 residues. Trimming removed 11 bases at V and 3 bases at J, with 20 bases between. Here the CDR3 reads CASNRAESHYEQYF. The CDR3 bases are TGTGCCTCGAACAGGGCAGAATCGCACTACGAGCAGTACTTC.

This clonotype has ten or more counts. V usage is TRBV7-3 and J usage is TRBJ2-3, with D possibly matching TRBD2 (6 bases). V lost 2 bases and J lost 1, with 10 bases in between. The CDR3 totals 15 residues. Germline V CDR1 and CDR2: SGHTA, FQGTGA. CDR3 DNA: TGTGCCAGCAGCTTAGGGGGGATAGGCACAGATACGCAGTATTTT. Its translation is CASSLGGIGTDTQYF.

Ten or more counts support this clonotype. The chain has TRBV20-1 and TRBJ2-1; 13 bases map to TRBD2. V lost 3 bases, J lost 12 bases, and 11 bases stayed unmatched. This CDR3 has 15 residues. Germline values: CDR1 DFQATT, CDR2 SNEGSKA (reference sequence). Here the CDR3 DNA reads TGCAGTGCTAGTTCTGTACTAGCGGGAGGGCCGCGGCAGTTCTTC. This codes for CSASSVLAGGPRQFF.

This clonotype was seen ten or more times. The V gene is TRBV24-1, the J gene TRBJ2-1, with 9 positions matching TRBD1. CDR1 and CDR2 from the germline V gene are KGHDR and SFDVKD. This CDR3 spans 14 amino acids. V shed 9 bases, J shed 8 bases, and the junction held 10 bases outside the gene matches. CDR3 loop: CATQGQGSSDEQFF. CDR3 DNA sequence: TGTGCCACCCAGGGACAGGGTAGTTCGGATGAGCAGTTCTTC.